Listed below are T cell receptor beta chains from one sample, sequenced in a study of cytomegalovirus exposure and HLA in healthy donors. Here immunoSEQ multiplex PCR was the method, and the copy in TCRdb shows in-frame clones only, minus some. This table holds more than 130,000 clones, about 78% found once. The sequenced sample was PBMCs. These receptors came from a male donor in good health and CMV-seronegative. CDR3s include the opening cysteine and the closing phenylalanine or tryptophan. The D gene is left open where the match is weak. Size tells how often a clone was seen (once, few, many) or the class of an expanded clone, and some rows leave it out.

>TRBD2|TRBV5-1|many|TRBJ2-1
TGCGCCAGCAGCTCCGTGGGGCGGGAGGGCCCGCGGGGTGGTGAGCAGTTCTTC
CASSSVGREGPRGGEQFF
>TRBD1|TRBV11-2|once|TRBJ2-7
TGTGCCAGCAGCTCCCTCGGGCGGGACAGGATAACCCAGTCCTACGAGCAGTACTTC
CASSSLGRDRITQSYEQYF
>TRBD2|TRBV9|-|TRBJ2-7
TGTGCCAGCAGCGTAGCTGCGGGAGAGAACTACGAGCAGTACTTC
CASSVAAGENYEQYF
>TRBD2|TRBV18|few|TRBJ2-1
TGTGCCAGCTCACCAGCCCTGGGGTTGAATAGCGGGAGCTCCTACAATGAGCAGTTCTTC
CASSPALGLNSGSSYNEQFF
>-|TRBV10-3|-|TRBJ1-2
TGTGCCATCAGTGAGTCGAGGTCAGAATATGGCTACACCTTC
CAISESRSEYGYTF
>TRBD1|TRBV7-3|once|TRBJ1-2
TGTGCCAGCAGCCAAAACCCGGGACAGGTCTATGGCTACACCTTC
CASSQNPGQVYGYTF
>-|TRBV18|-|TRBJ2-3
TGTGCCAGCTCACCACAGGCGGGCCGCACAGATACGCAGTATTTT
CASSPQAGRTDTQYF
>-|TRBV15|-|TRBJ2-1
TGTGCCACCAGCAGAGACGGGGGATTCTACAATGAGCAGTTCTTC
CATSRDGGFYNEQFF
>TRBD1|TRBV11-3|-|TRBJ2-7
TGTGCCAGCAGCTCGGGACAGGTCCCCTACGAGCAGTACTTC
CASSSGQVPYEQYF
>-|TRBV6-5|-|TRBJ1-1
TGTGCCAGCAGTCCTCTAGGGAACACTGAAGCTTTCTTT
CASSPLGNTEAFF